This T cell receptor beta chain was obtained from a study of T cell changes during pregnancy in multiple sclerosis. Sequencing was performed with immunoSEQ multiplex PCR; in TCRdb, only in-frame clones are kept and a portion is missing. The sample yields almost 40,000 clones, 90% to 95% seen once. Germline CDR1 SGDLS, CDR2 YYNGEE. This CDR3 contains 14 residues. V was shortened by 0 bases and J by 8 bases, with 12 bases between the two germline ends. Sample: CD4+ T cells from peripheral blood mononuclear cells, taken in the third trimester of pregnancy. The receptor was isolated from a female donor in good health, enrolled as a control in a pregnancy study. The chain is built from TRBV9 and TRBJ2-1, with a possible D match to TRBD2 (5 bases). Written as DNA, the CDR3 is TGTGCCAGCAGCGTAGCTGAGACTATTTATGAGCAGTTCTTC. Protein sequence: CASSVAETIYEQFF.